Following are 17 T cell receptor beta chains from one sample sequenced in a study of CXCR3-negative and CXCR3-positive naive CD8 T cells. Researchers prepared the TRB cDNA libraries using 5' RACE with UMI labels. TCRdb re-called the 5' RACE reads and shows each CDR3 protein once, DNA omitted. The ten most abundant clones cover under 25% of a sample with 45,000 to 70,000 distinct CDR3 sequences. Sequencing was done on a sample of memory CD8+ T cells from blood. These receptors all stem from a human donor in good health. Some clones in this sample may be carry-over from other donors' samples.

V gene TRBV14 combines with J gene TRBJ2-2; the TCRdb D gene call, TRBD2, has no DNA to confirm it. The CDR3 is made up of 16 amino acids. Germline loops: CDR1 SGHDN, CDR2 FVKESK. The CDR3 is CASMEFGGDYTGELFF.

The chain links TRBV15 to TRBJ1-5. CDR1 is LNHNV, CDR2 YYDKDF, per germline (reference sequence). The CDR3 runs to 16 residues. CDR3 in amino acids: CATSSPSRLSNQPQHF.

The chain joins TRBV29-1 to TRBJ2-7. The CDR3 spans 13 residues. From germline, CDR1 is SQVTM and CDR2 ANQGSEA. The CDR3 spells CSVEVGNHYEQYF.

The rearrangement uses TRBV28 and TRBJ2-7. This CDR3 region has 13 residues. Germline V gene data show CDR1 as MDHEN and CDR2 as SYDVKM. CDR3 in amino acids: CASSSRGIHEQYF.

The chain joins TRBV20-1 to TRBJ1-5; the TCRdb D gene call, TRBD1, has no DNA to confirm it. CDR1 and CDR2 (germline): DFQATT, SNEGSKA (reference sequence). The CDR3 totals 14 residues. CDR3 amino acids: CSALGQGDNQPQHF.

V gene TRBV12-3 or TRBV12-4 combines with J gene TRBJ2-5. This CDR3 comprises 15 residues. CDR3 sequence: CASSFLIGPEETQYF.

The chain has TRBV19 and TRBJ1-1. Germline V gene sequence: CDR1 LNHDA, CDR2 SQIVND (reference sequence). CDR3 length: 13 residues. This CDR3 is CASSISAGTEAFF.

The chain is built from TRBV19 and TRBJ2-7; TCRdb's D call of TRBD1 is untestable without DNA. The germline V gene encodes CDR1 LNHDA and CDR2 SQIVND (reference sequence). CDR3 length: 13 residues. Here the CDR3 reads CASSDRQGPEQYF.

The chain recombines TRBV7-9 with TRBJ2-6; TCRdb returns TRBD2, unconfirmable since there is no DNA. CDR1 SEHNR and CDR2 FQNEAQ come from the germline V gene (reference sequence). The CDR3 extends over 20 amino acids. CDR3 residues: CASSLDRGGSSNAGANVLTF.

The chain carries TRBV6-4 and TRBJ2-1. This CDR3 region has 13 residues. In germline, CDR1 is MRHNA, CDR2 SNTAGT. The CDR3 sequence: CASSDSLHNEQFF.

V usage is TRBV28 and J usage is TRBJ1-1. Per germline, CDR1 MDHEN and CDR2 SYDVKM. This CDR3 region has 14 residues. This CDR3 reads CASSSIVSSTEAFF.

V and J are TRBV20-1 and TRBJ2-1; absent DNA, TCRdb's TRBD1 call cannot be checked. CDR1 is DFQATT and CDR2 is SNEGSKA in the germline V gene (reference sequence). The CDR3 is 14 residues long. The CDR3 loop reads CSASRGTGDNEQFF.

This chain connects TRBV7-7 to TRBJ2-7. This CDR3 spans 15 amino acids. Germline V gene sequence: CDR1 SSHAT, CDR2 FNYEAQ (reference sequence). The CDR3 here is CASSIGTGASYEQYF.

This chain joins TRBV4-3 and TRBJ2-1; without DNA, the TCRdb call of TRBD2 cannot be checked. CDR1 and CDR2 (germline): LGHNA, YSLEER. This CDR3 contains 19 residues. CDR3 loop: CASSQDYPSGGGNYNEQFF.

This rearrangement joins TRBV7-9 to TRBJ2-7; no DNA is available, so the TRBD1 call from TCRdb remains unchecked. Germline CDR1 is SEHNR and CDR2 is FQNEAQ (reference sequence). The CDR3 sequence is 15 residues long. CDR3 sequence reads: CASSLVGTGIYEQYF.

The CDR3 region is CASSPLADRVSEAFF. The chain recombines TRBV12-3 or TRBV12-4 with TRBJ1-1; there is no DNA to check the TCRdb D call of TRBD1. CDR3 length equals 15 residues.

This chain uses TRBV4-1 with TRBJ2-7; TCRdb indicates TRBD1, and absent DNA this call remains unverified. The CDR3 runs 13 residues. CDR1 and CDR2 from the germline V gene are MGHRA and YSYEKL. CDR3 amino acids: CASSQQQGYEQYF.